This T cell receptor (beta chain) came from a study of control samples from healthy donors and cancer patients. Libraries were prepared by immunoSEQ multiplex PCR; TCRdb keeps only in-frame clonotypes and omits some of them. The table lists about 120,000 clones, approximately 90% of them singletons. Germline V CDR1 and CDR2: MNHEY, SMNVEV (reference sequence). The CDR3 spans 19 residues. J lost 2 bases, V lost 4 bases, and 13 bases had no gene match. This clonotype was obtained from a man between 35 and 55 years old in good health. The sequenced sample was blood. This chain connects TRBV27 to TRBJ2-3; 12 nucleotides match TRBD1. This CDR3 is CASSSQLPGQGAVTDTQYF. The CDR3 DNA reads TGTGCCAGCAGTTCGCAACTGCCGGGACAGGGGGCCGTCACAGATACGCAGTATTTT.